This T cell receptor (beta chain) was captured by sequencing in a study of shared clonotypes between healthy human individuals. Deep level was the assay's run setting. It was across several immunoSEQ plates that each subset's genomic DNA was evenly split. Repertoires were generated with immunoSEQ multiplex PCR, while TCRdb's copy carries only in-frame clones and drops some. The sample has over a million clones; 96% are singletons. In the case of this clone: Its antigen remains unidentified.

Notes on the study in general: Among donors, clonotype sharing was expected to be affected by sequencing depth.

Every donor, a Caucasian adult, lived in Nashville, Tennessee. Germline V lookup: CDR1 SGHTA, CDR2 FQGNSA. This CDR3 has 16 amino acids. Between the trimmed V and J ends, which lost 1 base and 0 bases, there was a span of 10 bases. This TCR came from a man under 40 in good health. The sequencing input was naive CD4+ T cells sorted from blood. Subset denoted: CD45RA+ positively selected. The chain has TRBV7-2 and TRBJ2-1; D is undetermined. The CDR3 bases are TGTGCCAGCAGCTTAGAATTGCGGAGCTCCTACAATGAGCAGTTCTTC. Its translation: CASSLELRSSYNEQFF. The whole variable domain, remainder taken from reference TRBV7-2 and TRBJ2-1, is GAGVSQSPSNKVTEKGKDVELRCDPISGHTALYWYRQSLGQGLEFLIYFQGNSAPDKSGLPSDRFSAERTGGSVSTLTIQRTQQEDSAVYLCASSLELRSSYNEQFFGPGTRLTVL.